The next 21 T cell receptor beta chains were all read from a single sample in a study of T cells in Graves' hyperthyroidism and ophthalmopathy. RNA transcripts gave rise to amplified TCR beta CDR3 regions. The primer set for the first-round RT-PCR of the TCR CDR3 was HTBI. Each CDR3 protein is one row after TCRdb ran MiXCR on the multiplex PCR reads. The data contain approximately 740,000 distinct CDR3 sequences, around 15% of them singletons. Source material: blood. These receptors came from a woman aged 18-30 years with Graves' hyperthyroidism.

In its sample, this clonotype was seen many times. The chain combines TRBV6-2 or TRBV6-3 with TRBJ2-1; no definite D call. The ends were cut back, 1 base at V and 4 bases at J, with 5 bases in the middle. The CDR3 spans 13 residues. In germline, CDR1 is MNHEY, CDR2 SVGEGT. The CDR3 reads CASSYYQYNEQFF. CDR3 sequence (DNA): TGTGCCAGCAGTTACTATCAGTACAATGAGCAGTTCTTC.

A remark on this clonotype: Mismatch with germline at one junction end may stem from a read error. The chain is built from TRBV27 and TRBJ2-1, with 10 bases aligning to TRBD2. The CDR3 sequence is 16 residues long. Germline CDR1 is MNHEY and CDR2 is SMNVEV (reference sequence). The CDR3 loop is CASSFVSGRKGNGQFF. The CDR3 DNA sequence: TGTGCCAGCAGTTTCGTTAGCGGGAGGAAGGGCAATGGGCAGTTCTTC.

There are a few counts of this clonotype. V gene TRBV29-1 combines with J gene TRBJ2-1; tentative D call: TRBD2 (6 bases). Trimming pared 7 bases from V and 4 bases from J, leaving 17 bases between. The CDR3 loop spans 14 amino acids. Germline-derived CDR1 and CDR2 are SQVTM and ANQGSEA. For the CDR3, the DNA is TGCAGCGCCTCTCGCCGGGACTGGTACAATGAGCAGTTCTTC. This gives the protein CSASRRDWYNEQFF.

This clonotype was recorded many times. The V and J genes are TRBV13 and TRBJ1-1, with 11 positions matching TRBD1. Germline V gene data show CDR1 as PRHDT and CDR2 as FYEKMQ (reference sequence). The V and J ends lost 5 bases and 5 bases, in that order; junction bases with no gene match: 7. The CDR3 runs to 15 residues. The CDR3 here is CASSPRDRGKTEAFF. CDR3 coding DNA: TGTGCCAGCAGCCCCCGGGACAGGGGGAAGACTGAAGCTTTCTTT.

This clonotype occurred many times. The chain has TRBV13 and TRBJ1-2; 9 nucleotides match TRBD1. V was pared by 4 bases and J by 8 bases, with 14 bases of the junction left unmatched. Germline loops: CDR1 PRHDT, CDR2 FYEKMQ (reference sequence). CDR3 length: 16 amino acids. CDR3 residues: CASSYHTGQGLLGYTF. The CDR3 coding sequence is TGTGCCAGCAGCTACCACACGGGACAGGGCTTGTTAGGCTACACCTTC.

As regards this clonotype: This may arise from a read error, as a much more abundant clone is one base away. The rearrangement uses TRBV2 and TRBJ2-1, with TRBD2 matching over 13 bases. The CDR3 consists of 18 residues. Germline-derived CDR1 and CDR2 are SNHLY and FYNNEI. The DNA for the CDR3 is TGTGCCAGCAGTTCCGGGACTAGCGGGAACTTGGTCTACAATGAGCAGCTCTTC. Translating it yields CASSSGTSGNLVYNEQLF.

This clonotype was detected a few times. The CDR3 spells CASSEYREVGEQYF. As DNA, the CDR3 is TGTGCCAGCAGTGAGTACAGGGAAGTGGGCGAGCAGTACTTC. The chain carries TRBV25-1 and TRBJ2-7, with a tentative D call TRBD1 (6 bases). Deletions cut 3 bases from V and 6 bases from J, with 15 bases between. This CDR3 is 14 amino acids long. CDR1 and CDR2 (germline): MGHDK, SYGVNS.

This clonotype occurred many times. J is TRBJ1-1 and V is TRBV28; D not certain. The CDR3 sequence is 15 residues long. V lost 2 bases and J 1 base, leaving 11 bases between the germline ends. Germline values: CDR1 MDHEN, CDR2 SYDVKM. CDR3 in amino acids: CASSLVGNRNTEAFF. CDR3 DNA: TGTGCCAGCAGTTTAGTGGGGAATCGGAACACTGAAGCTTTCTTT.

The J gene is TRBJ2-3, the V gene TRBV7-8, with TRBD2 identical over 11 bases. CDR3 length equals 16 residues. Looked up from germline, CDR1 is SGHVS and CDR2 is FQNEAQ. The V segment lost 4 bases and the J segment 2 bases; nucleotides outside the gene matches: 5. Here the CDR3 DNA reads TGTGCCAGCAGCTCTTTAGCGGGAGGGGCCACAGATACGCAGTATTTT. Residues: CASSSLAGGATDTQYF.

V is TRBV14 and J is TRBJ2-5; TRBD1 aligns across 8 bases. CDR1 is SGHDN and CDR2 is FVKESK in the germline V gene. The CDR3 runs to 16 residues. The junction had 10 bases not matched to a gene; V was cut back by 2 bases and J by 5 bases. This chain's CDR3 is CASSQIWTGSEETQYF. The CDR3 DNA reads TGTGCCAGCAGCCAAATCTGGACAGGGTCGGAGGAGACCCAGTACTTC.

V is TRBV9 and J is TRBJ1-1; D is ambiguous. V shed 5 bases and J shed 3 bases, with 11 bases lying between them. Germline CDR1 and CDR2: SGDLS and YYNGEE. CDR3 length: 13 residues. CDR3 region: CASSAWADTEAFF. The CDR3 nucleotides read TGTGCCAGCAGTGCCTGGGCCGACACTGAAGCTTTCTTT. Full variable domain (rest looked up from reference TRBV9 and TRBJ1-1): DSGVTQTPKHLITATGQRVTLRCSPRSGDLSVYWYQQSLDQGLQFLIQYYNGEERAKGNILERFSAQQFPDLHSELNLSSLELGDSALYFCASSAWADTEAFFGQGTRLTVV.

V and J are TRBV30 and TRBJ1-2, with 7 bases identical to TRBD1. After removal of 5 bases from V and 8 bases from J, the junction contained 11 bases not matched to a gene. CDR3 size: 13 residues. Per germline, CDR1 GTSNPN and CDR2 SVGIG (reference sequence). CDR3 protein: CAWRDSLGRGYTF. The CDR3 DNA reads TGTGCCTGGCGGGACAGTCTTGGGAGGGGCTACACCTTC. Looking up the rest from reference TRBV30 and TRBJ1-2 gives the full variable domain: SQTIHQWPATLVQPVGSPLSLECTVEGTSNPNLYWYRQAAGRGLQLLFYSVGIGQISSEVPQNLSASRPQDRQFILSSKKLLLSDSGFYLCAWRDSLGRGYTFGSGTRLTVV.

As concerns this clonotype: One junction end does not reproduce the germline sequence, and a read error may be involved. The chain carries TRBV13 and TRBJ2-7; TRBD2 aligns across 13 bases. Looked up from germline, CDR1 is PRHDT and CDR2 is FYEKMQ (reference sequence). CDR3 size: 16 residues. Written as DNA, the CDR3 is TGTGCCGGCAGCCCCGGACTAGCGGGAGCCCCGGACGAGCAGTACTTC. Its protein product is CAGSPGLAGAPDEQYF.

This clonotype was seen ten or more times. V is TRBV27 and J is TRBJ1-2, with 9 nucleotides matching TRBD1. The junction had 8 bases not matched to a gene; V was cut back by 8 bases and J by 4 bases. Looked up from germline, CDR1 is MNHEY and CDR2 is SMNVEV (reference sequence). The CDR3 has 14 residues. CDR3 protein: CASAHRGLAYGYTF. The CDR3 nucleotides are TGTGCCAGCGCCCACAGGGGGCTTGCCTATGGCTACACCTTC.

This clonotype was observed many times. This chain links TRBV5-1 with TRBJ2-3, with D perhaps TRBD1 or TRBD2 (5 bases each). This CDR3 has 14 amino acids. V was pared by 5 bases and J by 2 bases, with 12 bases between. Germline CDR1 SGHRS, CDR2 YFSETQ. The CDR3 protein is CASRLGPLTDTQYF. DNA for the CDR3: TGCGCCAGCAGGCTGGGACCACTCACAGATACGCAGTATTTT.

This clonotype was seen at least ten times. The CDR3 region is CASSLGAAAGGGEQYF. The CDR3 DNA sequence: TGTGCCAGCAGTTTAGGGGCGGCGGCGGGTGGGGGCGAGCAGTACTTC. The V and J genes are TRBV28 and TRBJ2-7; D could derive from TRBD1 or TRBD2 (5 bases each). Germline V lookup: CDR1 MDHEN, CDR2 SYDVKM. There are 16 residues in the CDR3. With 2 bases removed from V and 6 bases from J, the gap between germline ends came to 20 bases.

This clonotype appeared a few times. The genes are TRBV7-2 and TRBJ1-2, with 7 nucleotides matching TRBD1. The CDR3 contains 15 residues. V was clipped by 4 bases and J by 10 bases; unmatched bases: 15. CDR1 is SGHTA and CDR2 is FQGNSA in the germline V gene. CDR3 bases: TGTGCCAGCAGCTCCGCCTTGACAGGGTCGAGTGCCTACACCTTC. Translated, it gives CASSSALTGSSAYTF. Full variable domain (rest looked up from reference TRBV7-2 and TRBJ1-2): GAGVSQSPSNKVTEKGKDVELRCDPISGHTALYWYRQSLGQGLEFLIYFQGNSAPDKSGLPSDRFSAERTGGSVSTLTIQRTQQEDSAVYLCASSSALTGSSAYTFGSGTRLTVV.

Details on this clonotype: Possible read error: a much larger clone is one base away. V and J are TRBV27 and TRBJ2-3; possibly TRBD2 for D (6 bases). CDR3 length: 16 amino acids. CDR1 MNHEY and CDR2 SMNVEV come from the germline V gene (reference sequence). This CDR3 is CASNLSSAGITDTQYF. In DNA form, the CDR3 reads TGTGCCAGCAATTTAAGTTCGGCGGGGATCACAGATACGCAGTATTTT.

The chain couples TRBV6-5 to TRBJ1-1; D is undetermined. Germline CDR1 MNHEY, CDR2 SVGAGI. With 3 bases removed from V and 1 base from J, the gap between germline ends came to 9 bases. The CDR3 runs to 14 residues. The CDR3 region is CASSYGRTNTEAFF. DNA of the CDR3: TGTGCCAGCAGTTATGGGCGGACGAACACTGAAGCTTTCTTT.

This clonotype was picked up many times. The chain has TRBV27 and TRBJ1-5; TRBD1 aligns across 7 bases. The CDR3 length is 14 residues. After removal of 5 bases from V and 6 bases from J, the junction contained 7 bases not matched to a gene. Germline CDR1 is MNHEY and CDR2 is SMNVEV (reference sequence). The CDR3 DNA reads as TGTGCCAGCAGTCAAATGACAGGGTTTCAGCCCCAGCATTTT. This codes for CASSQMTGFQPQHF.

This rearrangement joins TRBV20-1 to TRBJ2-1; D gene ambiguous. V was clipped by 6 bases and J by 12 bases, with 18 bases between them. CDR1 is DFQATT and CDR2 is SNEGSKA in the germline V gene (reference sequence). The CDR3 extends over 12 amino acids. For the CDR3, the DNA is TGCAGTGCCTCCGCGGCCCCAGTGGGGCAGTTCTTC. Its protein product is CSASAAPVGQFF.